This T cell receptor (beta chain) emerged from a study of cytomegalovirus exposure and HLA in healthy donors. PCR used 60 Vbeta primers and 13 Jbeta primers. Assay: immunoSEQ multiplex PCR; the TCRdb copy retains only in-frame clones and omits some. This sample yields fewer than 130,000 clones, of which 65% to 80% are seen a single time; 6.2% belongs to the top ten. This clone was observed a few times. Sequenced input: PBMCs. This TCR derives from a man in his thirties or forties in good health and CMV-seropositive.

CDR3 amino acids: CATSREGLVQETQYF. CDR3 in DNA: TGTGCCACCAGCAGGGAAGGACTAGTCCAAGAGACCCAGTACTTC. This chain joins TRBV15 and TRBJ2-5, with TRBD2 matching 7 bases. CDR1 is LNHNV, CDR2 YYDKDF, per germline (reference sequence). This CDR3 comprises 15 residues. Trimming at V came to 3 bases and at J to 1 base, leaving 5 bases not matched to a gene.